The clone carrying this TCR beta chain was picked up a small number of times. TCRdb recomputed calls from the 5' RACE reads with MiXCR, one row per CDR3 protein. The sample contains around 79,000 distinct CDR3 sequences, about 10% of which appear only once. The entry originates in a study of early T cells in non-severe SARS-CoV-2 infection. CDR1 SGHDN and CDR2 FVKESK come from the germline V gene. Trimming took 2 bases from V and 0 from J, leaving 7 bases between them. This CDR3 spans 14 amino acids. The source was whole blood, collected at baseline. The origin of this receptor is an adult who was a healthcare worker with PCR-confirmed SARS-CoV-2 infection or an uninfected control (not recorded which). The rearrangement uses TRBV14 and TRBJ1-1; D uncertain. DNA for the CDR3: TGTGCCAGCAGCCAAAACCGACTGAACACTGAAGCTTTCTTT. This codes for CASSQNRLNTEAFF.